Presented here are 23 T cell receptor beta chains from one specimen sequenced in a study of cytomegalovirus exposure and HLA in healthy donors. Amplification used 60 Vbeta primers and 13 Jbeta primers. Generated by immunoSEQ multiplex PCR, the TCRdb table keeps only in-frame clones and is missing some. This sample yields 130,000 to 150,000 clones, of which 80% are seen a single time; around 4.3% belongs to the top ten. Sequenced material: PBMCs. The receptors were sampled from a middle-aged man in good health and CMV-seronegative.

The gene calls are TRBV6-1 and TRBJ2-7; a weak D match, TRBD2 (7 bases). There are 14 residues in the CDR3. Germline lookup yields CDR1 MNHNS and CDR2 SASEGT. V shed 0 bases and J shed 7 bases, with 13 bases lying between them. The CDR3 protein is CASSEAKGGWEQYF. The CDR3 nucleotides are TGTGCCAGCAGTGAAGCGAAGGGGGGGTGGGAGCAGTACTTC.

This clone was observed once. The chain carries TRBV28 and TRBJ2-7; 10 nucleotides align to TRBD2. V was clipped by 5 bases and J by 4 bases; unmatched bases: 5. This CDR3 is built from 14 residues. Per the germline V gene, CDR1 is MDHEN and CDR2 is SYDVKM. CDR3 DNA: TGTGCCAGCAGTCCCAGCGGGGGGGTATACGAGCAGTACTTC. This codes for CASSPSGGVYEQYF. The full variable domain, in which reference TRBV28 and TRBJ2-7 provide the parts outside the CDR3, is DVKVTQSSRYLVKRTGEKVFLECVQDMDHENMFWYRQDPGLGLRLIYFSYDVKMKEKGDIPEGYSVSREKKERFSLILESASTNQTSMYLCASSPSGGVYEQYFGPGTRLTVT.

The CDR3 region is CASRPGQSSNQPQHF. CDR3 nucleotides: TGTGCCAGCAGGCCGGGACAGTCTAGCAATCAGCCCCAGCATTTT. The rearrangement links TRBV28 to TRBJ1-5; 7 bases match TRBD1. The CDR3 is 15 amino acids. J lost 0 bases, V lost 6 bases, and 5 bases had no gene match. Germline V gives CDR1 MDHEN, CDR2 SYDVKM.

The chain carries TRBV9 and TRBJ2-6; 8 nucleotides match TRBD1. J lost 3 bases, V lost 3 bases, and 8 bases had no gene match. CDR3 size: 17 residues. The germline V gene has CDR1 SGDLS and CDR2 YYNGEE. CDR3 DNA: TGTGCCAGCAGCGACGGATCCAGGGGGCTTGGGGCCAACGTCCTGACTTTC. This translates into CASSDGSRGLGANVLTF.

This clone occurred once. The chain joins TRBV5-1 to TRBJ2-7; 8 positions match TRBD1. This CDR3 contains 14 residues. Germline V gene data show CDR1 as SGHRS and CDR2 as YFSETQ. The V gene end was trimmed by 2 bases and the J gene end by 5 bases; junction bases not matched to a gene: 6. CDR3 loop: CASSFGQGVNEQYF. CDR3 DNA sequence: TGCGCCAGCAGCTTCGGACAGGGCGTCAACGAGCAGTACTTC.

The chain employs TRBV2 and TRBJ2-3; 7 bases align to TRBD2. Trimming removed 4 bases from V and 0 bases from J; junction bases left unmatched: 4. The CDR3 runs to 15 residues. Germline CDR1 and CDR2: SNHLY and FYNNEI. The CDR3 loop is CASSVVGGSTDTQYF. CDR3 sequence (DNA): TGTGCCAGCAGTGTCGTGGGGGGGAGCACAGATACGCAGTATTTT.

The V call is TRBV7-3, the J call TRBJ1-1; D is possibly TRBD1 (6 bases). Germline CDR1 reads SGHTA; CDR2 reads FQGTGA. The CDR3 sequence is 14 residues long. V gave up 3 bases and J gave up 5 bases, with 13 bases separating them. CDR3 in DNA: TGTGCCAGCAGCTTGAAAACAGGGAGTACTGAAGCTTTCTTT. Amino acids: CASSLKTGSTEAFF.

The chain is built from TRBV30 and TRBJ1-1; no clear D gene. The CDR3 runs to 16 residues. Trimming took 5 bases from V and 0 from J, leaving 19 bases between them. Germline CDR1 GTSNPN, CDR2 SVGIG (reference sequence). CDR3 DNA: TGTGCCTGGCCGACGCCTCTAAGAGACATGAACACTGAAGCTTTCTTT. It codes for CAWPTPLRDMNTEAFF.

This chain connects TRBV11-3 to TRBJ2-1; 9 nucleotides line up with TRBD2. The CDR3 runs 16 residues. CDR1 and CDR2 from the germline V gene are SGHNT and YENEEA. The trim removed 5 bases at V and 7 bases at J, leaving 12 bases unmatched. CDR3 protein: CASSPGVAGAINEQFF. In DNA, the CDR3 is TGTGCCAGCAGCCCCGGGGTAGCGGGGGCCATAAATGAGCAGTTCTTC.

The chain recombines TRBV5-4 with TRBJ2-3; D call uncertain. Germline-derived CDR1 and CDR2 are SGHNT and YYREEE (reference sequence). V gave up 1 base and J gave up 4 bases, with 7 bases separating them. The CDR3 has 13 residues. The CDR3 region has the DNA TGTGCCAGCAGCTTGATCCCTCCAGATACGCAGTATTTT. This gives the protein CASSLIPPDTQYF.

Only one count was recorded for this clone. The chain employs TRBV27 and TRBJ2-1, with D possibly being TRBD2 (6 bases). The CDR3 has 14 residues. Germline V gene lookup returns CDR1 MNHEY and CDR2 SMNVEV (reference sequence). The ends were cut back, 2 bases at V and 5 bases at J, with 10 bases in the middle. DNA for the CDR3: TGTGCCAGCAGTTTAGCGGGGCCGCACAATGAGCAGTTCTTC. Translated, it gives CASSLAGPHNEQFF.

The V and J genes are TRBV27 and TRBJ2-7; 10 positions agree with TRBD1. This CDR3 comprises 15 residues. The ends lost 2 bases at V and 3 bases at J; junction bases unmatched: 4. Germline values: CDR1 MNHEY, CDR2 SMNVEV (reference sequence). Here the CDR3 reads CASSLTGTGVYEQYF. Written as DNA, the CDR3 is TGTGCCAGCAGTTTAACCGGGACAGGGGTCTACGAGCAGTACTTC.

This clone was detected once. The V gene is TRBV10-2, the J gene TRBJ1-3, with D possibly TRBD1 on 6 matching bases. This CDR3 has 16 residues. In germline, CDR1 is WSHSY, CDR2 SAAADI. V was clipped by 7 bases and J by 0 bases, with 16 bases between them. In DNA, the CDR3 is TGCGCCAGCACTCTACCGGGACACCTCTCTGGAAACACCATATATTTT. Translating it yields CASTLPGHLSGNTIYF.

The chain uses TRBV9 and TRBJ2-7, with a possible D match to TRBD1 (6 bases). The CDR3 covers 14 residues. V lost 7 bases and J lost 1, with 15 bases in between. The V gene's germline CDR1 is SGDLS and CDR2 YYNGEE. The CDR3 loop reads CASDPGDTSYEQYF. The CDR3 DNA reads as TGTGCCAGCGATCCAGGGGACACTTCCTACGAGCAGTACTTC.

J is TRBJ2-7 and V is TRBV9; 7 bases line up with TRBD1. The V segment lost 0 bases and the J segment 6 bases; nucleotides outside the gene matches: 6. Germline V CDR1 and CDR2: SGDLS, YYNGEE. The CDR3 is 14 amino acids. CDR3 bases: TGTGCCAGCAGCGTAGACGGTCAGGGGGTCGAGCAGTACTTC. This encodes CASSVDGQGVEQYF. The entire variable domain, with the rest obtained from reference TRBV9 and TRBJ2-7, is as follows: DSGVTQTPKHLITATGQRVTLRCSPRSGDLSVYWYQQSLDQGLQFLIQYYNGEERAKGNILERFSAQQFPDLHSELNLSSLELGDSALYFCASSVDGQGVEQYFGPGTRLTVT.

This clone was observed a few times. V usage is TRBV5-1 and J usage is TRBJ1-5, with no clear D. Germline-derived CDR1 and CDR2 are SGHRS and YFSETQ. Trimming took 5 bases from V and 2 from J, leaving 14 bases between them. The CDR3 extends over 15 amino acids. The CDR3 loop is CASRKDSGGNQPQHF. In nucleotides, the CDR3 is TGCGCCAGCAGAAAGGACTCGGGCGGCAATCAGCCCCAGCATTTT. Full variable domain (rest looked up from reference TRBV5-1 and TRBJ1-5): KAGVTQTPRYLIKTRGQQVTLSCSPISGHRSVSWYQQTPGQGLQFLFEYFSETQRNKGNFPGRFSGRQFSNSRSEMNVSTLELGDSALYLCASRKDSGGNQPQHFGDGTRLSIL.

The chain has TRBV28 and TRBJ2-1, with 13 bases lining up with TRBD2. Trimming at V came to 5 bases and at J to 5 bases, leaving 9 bases not matched to a gene. This CDR3 has 17 residues. CDR1 MDHEN and CDR2 SYDVKM come from the germline V gene. As DNA, the CDR3 is TGTGCCAGCAGTGCGCATTACGGGACTAGCGGGGACAATGAGCAGTTCTTC. It codes for CASSAHYGTSGDNEQFF.

The rearrangement joins TRBV4-2 to TRBJ2-7; 10 bases line up with TRBD1. CDR1 is LGHNA, CDR2 YNFKEQ, per germline. Trimming took 3 bases from V and 4 from J; bases not matched to a gene: 3. The CDR3 spans 14 residues. In DNA form, the CDR3 reads TGTGCCAGCAGCCAGTCGGGACAGGGGTACGAGCAGTACTTC. This translates into CASSQSGQGYEQYF.

Only a few counts were recorded for this clone. This chain joins TRBV6-1 and TRBJ1-2, with 8 bases fitting TRBD1. The CDR3 covers 15 residues. Unmatched junction bases numbered 8, after V lost 2 bases and J lost 6 bases. CDR1 is MNHNS and CDR2 is SASEGT in the germline V gene. CDR3 sequence reads: CASSEFQGQADGYTF. The CDR3 DNA is TGTGCCAGCAGTGAATTCCAGGGACAGGCCGATGGCTACACCTTC.

The rearrangement joins TRBV30 to TRBJ2-7; TRBD2 is a possible D gene (5 bases). The CDR3 is 14 amino acids. V lost 2 bases to trimming and J lost 3 bases, with 14 bases between them. CDR1 is GTSNPN, CDR2 SVGIG, per germline (reference sequence). The CDR3 region is CAWSKGGRSYEQYF. The CDR3 coding sequence is TGTGCCTGGAGTAAAGGAGGCAGAAGCTACGAGCAGTACTTC.

This clone was recorded only once. V and J are TRBV19 and TRBJ1-1; TRBD1 matches 7 bases. There are 13 residues in the CDR3. The germline CDR1 and CDR2 sequences are LNHDA and SQIVND (reference sequence). J gave up 4 bases and V 6 bases, and 5 bases lay outside the gene matches. The DNA for the CDR3 is TGTGCCAGTAGCGAACAGGGGAGCACTGAAGCTTTCTTT. Protein: CASSEQGSTEAFF. The full variable domain, in which reference TRBV19 and TRBJ1-1 provide the parts outside the CDR3, is DGGITQSPKYLFRKEGQNVTLSCEQNLNHDAMYWYRQDPGQGLRLIYYSQIVNDFQKGDIAEGYSVSREKKESFPLTVTSAQKNPTAFYLCASSEQGSTEAFFGQGTRLTVV.

The rearrangement links TRBV9 to TRBJ2-2; D is possibly TRBD2 (6 bases). The germline V gene encodes CDR1 SGDLS and CDR2 YYNGEE. V dropped 3 bases and J dropped 1 base, with 13 bases sitting between them. The CDR3 has 16 residues. The CDR3 protein is CASSAGGAMNTGELFF. The CDR3 DNA sequence: TGTGCCAGCAGCGCCGGCGGGGCGATGAACACCGGGGAGCTGTTTTTT.

CDR3 sequence reads: CASTPTGGGSPLHF. DNA of the CDR3: TGTGCCAGCACCCCGACAGGGGGCGGCTCACCCCTCCACTTT. The gene calls are TRBV2 and TRBJ1-6; 10 bases match TRBD1. Unmatched junction bases numbered 7, after V lost 7 bases and J lost 10 bases. The CDR3 is 14 amino acids. Germline CDR1 reads SNHLY; CDR2 reads FYNNEI.